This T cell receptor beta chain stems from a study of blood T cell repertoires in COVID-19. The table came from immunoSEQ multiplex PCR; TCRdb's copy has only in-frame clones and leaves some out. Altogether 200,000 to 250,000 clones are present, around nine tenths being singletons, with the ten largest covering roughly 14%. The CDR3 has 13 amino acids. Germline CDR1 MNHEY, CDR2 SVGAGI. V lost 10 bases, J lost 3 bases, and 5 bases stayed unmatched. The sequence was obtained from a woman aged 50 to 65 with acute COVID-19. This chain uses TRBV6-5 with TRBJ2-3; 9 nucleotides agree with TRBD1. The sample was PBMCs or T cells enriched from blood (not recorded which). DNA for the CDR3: TGTGCCACACAGGGGGCCGGAACAGATACGCAGTATTTT. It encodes CATQGAGTDTQYF.